This entry is about one T cell receptor (beta chain). These data originate in a study of T cell changes during pregnancy in multiple sclerosis. The method was immunoSEQ multiplex PCR; TCRdb's version includes in-frame clones alone and lacks a portion of them. This table has 90,000 to 95,000 clones, less than 95% appearing once. V gave up 5 bases and J gave up 6 bases; unmatched junction bases: 12. Germline V gives CDR1 MDHEN, CDR2 SYDVKM. The CDR3 sequence is 16 residues long. The chain carries TRBV28 and TRBJ2-7; 11 bases are a match to TRBD2. The source material was peripheral blood, sampled before pregnancy. The receptor was derived from a female donor with multiple sclerosis, enrolled in a pregnancy study. CDR3 sequence: CASSPRPGLADLEQYF. The CDR3, as DNA: TGTGCCAGCAGTCCTCGCCCGGGACTAGCGGACCTCGAGCAGTACTTC.